These 17 T cell receptor beta chains came from one sample sequenced in a study of blood T cell repertoires in COVID-19. Here immunoSEQ multiplex PCR was the method, and the copy in TCRdb shows in-frame clones only, minus some. Here the sample spans some 230,000 clones, approximately 90% being singletons. Sequenced sample: peripheral blood. The receptors were sampled from a young man who had recovered from COVID-19.

The chain recombines TRBV7-2 with TRBJ2-5; 10 bases match TRBD2. The V gene end was trimmed by 3 bases and the J gene end by 2 bases; junction bases not matched to a gene: 0. This CDR3 has 14 residues. CDR1 and CDR2 (germline): SGHTA, FQGNSA. Here the CDR3 DNA reads TGTGCCAGCAGCTTTAGCGGGGGGCAAGAGACCCAGTACTTC. This encodes CASSFSGGQETQYF.

This clone was counted once. J is TRBJ2-7 and V is TRBV7-6; 8 nucleotides line up with TRBD2. The CDR3 contains 15 residues. The germline CDR1 and CDR2 sequences are SGHVS and FNYEAQ. V was clipped by 4 bases and J by 2 bases; unmatched bases: 7. The CDR3 reads CASSSGAGGPYEQYF. For the CDR3, the DNA is TGTGCCAGCAGCTCCGGGGCGGGGGGCCCCTACGAGCAGTACTTC.

The chain employs TRBV29-1 and TRBJ2-2; TRBD1 might be the D (5 bases). CDR1 is SQVTM and CDR2 is ANQGSEA in the germline V gene. This CDR3 has 11 residues. V lost 6 bases and J lost 7, with 9 bases in between. CDR3 in amino acids: CSVRDDGELFF. CDR3 sequence (DNA): TGCAGCGTCAGGGATGACGGGGAGCTGTTTTTT.

The V and J genes are TRBV10-3 and TRBJ2-3; D remains ambiguous. The CDR3 runs 14 residues. V was shortened by 0 bases and J by 4 bases, with 8 bases between the two germline ends. Germline CDR1 is ENHRY and CDR2 is SYGVKD. CDR3 protein: CAISESRMADTQYF. The CDR3 DNA follows: TGTGCCATCAGTGAGTCTAGAATGGCAGATACGCAGTATTTT.

CDR3 amino acids: CASSTRLNSNQPQHF. In DNA form, the CDR3 reads TGTGCCAGCAGTACCCGACTGAATAGCAATCAGCCCCAGCATTTT. This chain uses TRBV6-5 with TRBJ1-5; D is unresolved. The germline V gene has CDR1 MNHEY and CDR2 SVGAGI. The CDR3 has 15 amino acids. Trimming left V 5 bases short and J 0 bases short, with 11 bases between.

The rearrangement joins TRBV9 to TRBJ1-2, with 8 nucleotides matching TRBD1. This CDR3 contains 15 residues. The V gene end was trimmed by 4 bases and the J gene end by 4 bases; junction bases not matched to a gene: 9. Germline V gives CDR1 SGDLS, CDR2 YYNGEE. CDR3 nucleotide sequence: TGTGCCAGCAGCCCCTTTTACGACAGGGGCTATGGCTACACCTTC. Translating gives CASSPFYDRGYGYTF.

The V gene is TRBV6-4, the J gene TRBJ1-1; 8 bases align to TRBD1. The CDR3 sequence is 14 residues long. The V gene's germline CDR1 is MRHNA and CDR2 SNTAGT. The V gene end was trimmed by 6 bases and the J gene end by 2 bases; junction bases not matched to a gene: 5. This chain's CDR3 is CASRGQGNNTEAFF. The CDR3 coding sequence is TGTGCCAGCAGAGGACAGGGAAATAACACTGAAGCTTTCTTT.

The chain carries TRBV7-9 and TRBJ2-2; D is unresolved. The length of the CDR3 is 12 residues. CDR1 and CDR2 from the germline V gene are SEHNR and FQNEAQ (reference sequence). Deletions cut 3 bases from V and 8 bases from J, with 7 bases between. In nucleotides, the CDR3 is TGTGCCAGCAGCTTCCTTCAGGGGGAGCTGTTTTTT. Protein sequence: CASSFLQGELFF.

The chain joins TRBV10-2 to TRBJ2-5, with 9 bases fitting TRBD2. This CDR3 has 15 amino acids. Germline lookup yields CDR1 WSHSY and CDR2 SAAADI. J gave up 1 base and V 7 bases, and 7 bases lay outside the gene matches. CDR3: CASNDRGGGQETQYF. The CDR3, as DNA: TGCGCCAGCAACGATCGCGGGGGGGGCCAAGAGACCCAGTACTTC.

The chain carries TRBV5-5 and TRBJ1-6; D gene uncertain. The CDR3 is 16 amino acids. Trimming took off 0 bases at V and 0 bases at J, with 7 bases between the two ends. Germline values: CDR1 SGHKS, CDR2 YYEKEE (reference sequence). The CDR3 nucleotides are TGTGCCAGCAGCTTGGAGCCGGGCTCCTATAATTCACCCCTCCACTTT. Residues: CASSLEPGSYNSPLHF.

V gene TRBV25-1 combines with J gene TRBJ1-4; D is undetermined. Between the trimmed V and J ends, which lost 2 bases and 5 bases, there was a span of 6 bases. Germline values: CDR1 MGHDK, CDR2 SYGVNS. The length of the CDR3 is 13 residues. DNA of the CDR3: TGTGCCAGCAGTGAACCCCCAAATGAAAAACTGTTTTTT. It specifies CASSEPPNEKLFF.

V usage is TRBV10-3 and J usage is TRBJ1-1, with D perhaps matching TRBD1 (6 bases). Germline assignment: CDR1 ENHRY and CDR2 SYGVKD. The CDR3 contains 14 residues. Trimming cost V 6 bases and J 1 base, with 12 bases left between them. The CDR3 DNA sequence: TGTGCCATCAGCTCCAGGGGCGGGAACACTGAAGCTTTCTTT. Translated: CAISSRGGNTEAFF.

CDR3 loop: CASSHQDGPGQPQHF. CDR3 DNA sequence: TGTGCCAGCAGCCATCAGGACGGACCGGGGCAGCCCCAGCATTTT. V is TRBV4-2 and J is TRBJ1-5, with D unclear. Germline values: CDR1 LGHNA, CDR2 YNFKEQ. V lost 3 bases and J 7 bases, leaving 16 bases between the germline ends. CDR3 length: 15 residues.

The chain combines TRBV14 with TRBJ2-1; the match to TRBD1 covers 9 bases. J gave up 10 bases and V 1 base, and 5 bases lay outside the gene matches. Germline CDR1 and CDR2: SGHDN and FVKESK. The CDR3 runs 14 residues. DNA for the CDR3: TGTGCCAGCAGCCAAGTCCCGGGACAGGGAGAGCAGTTCTTC. Its translation is CASSQVPGQGEQFF. The whole variable domain, remainder taken from reference TRBV14 and TRBJ2-1, is EAGVTQFPSHSVIEKGQTVTLRCDPISGHDNLYWYRRVMGKEIKFLLHFVKESKQDESGMPNNRFLAERTGGTYSTLKVQPAELEDSGVYFCASSQVPGQGEQFFGPGTRLTVL.

The chain has TRBV30 and TRBJ2-2, with D hard to call. Germline values: CDR1 GTSNPN, CDR2 SVGIG (reference sequence). This CDR3 region has 15 residues. The V and J ends lost 0 bases and 5 bases respectively, with 13 bases between them. The CDR3: CAWSVWNSRTGELFF. The CDR3 nucleotides read TGTGCCTGGAGTGTCTGGAATTCGAGGACCGGGGAGCTGTTTTTT.

This clone was seen more than once but under ten times. The CDR3, as DNA: TGTGCCAGCAGTTACTCGGGCACCGAGCAGTACTTC. This encodes CASSYSGTEQYF. This rearrangement joins TRBV6-5 to TRBJ2-7; D gene unclear. V was trimmed by 0 bases and J by 6 bases, leaving 6 bases between them. The V gene's germline CDR1 is MNHEY and CDR2 SVGAGI. The CDR3 is made up of 12 amino acids.

The V call is TRBV5-4, the J call TRBJ1-2; 8 nucleotides line up with TRBD1. The CDR3 contains 16 residues. Germline CDR1 SGHNT, CDR2 YYREEE (reference sequence). The V gene end was trimmed by 4 bases and the J gene end by 2 bases; junction bases not matched to a gene: 10. The CDR3 bases are TGTGCCAGCAGCCCGAAATTCGGACAGGGCAACTATGGCTACACCTTC. This codes for CASSPKFGQGNYGYTF.